This T cell receptor beta chain was profiled in a study of blood T cell repertoires in COVID-19. The wider study: The analysed material was cDNA or gDNA that came from T cells, B-cell-depleted T cells, or PBMCs.

Trimming took 5 bases from V and 3 from J; bases not matched to a gene: 6. This CDR3 comprises 15 residues. Germline loops: CDR1 LNHDA, CDR2 SQIVND (reference sequence). Per the original data handling: Using reference gene primer amplification, nucleated cell counts were estimated. TCRdb's table, derived via immunoSEQ multiplex PCR, lists solely in-frame clones and lacks some. That table supplies the V and J calls and clone size; D and trimming were determined from the DNA. Of 240,000 or so clones listed, about 84% are singletons. Living in under 30 US areas, the participants were between roughly 18 and 90 years of age. Recovered Cohort 3 donors showed two negative PCRs, clearance, or symptom resolution.

The source material was PBMCs or T cells enriched from blood (not recorded which). The sequence came from a woman aged 45-65 years who had recovered from COVID-19. The rearrangement joins TRBV19 to TRBJ2-1; 8 bases map to TRBD2. The CDR3 DNA reads TGTGCCAGTAGTGCCGCTAGCGGGTACTACAATGAGCAGTTCTTC. It is translated as CASSAASGYYNEQFF.